Each of the 25 T cell receptor beta chains below was sequenced from the same sample in a study of OX40 agonist ivuxolimab in advanced cancers. TCRdb's copy holds only in-frame clones and misses some; the assay was immunoSEQ multiplex PCR. This sample has around 58,000 clones; around 85% occur once, and the top ten carry 9.5% to 15%. The specimen was CD4+ or CD8+ T cells sorted from blood, collected in a trial of the OX40 agonist ivuxolimab. The receptors shown here come from an adult with an advanced solid tumor such as melanoma, head and neck, liver or kidney cancer.

This clone was counted between two and nine times. The chain's CDR3 is CASSPDRESSPLHF. The CDR3 DNA reads TGTGCCAGCAGTCCCGACAGGGAGAGCTCACCCCTCCACTTT. The chain links TRBV6-5 to TRBJ1-6, with TRBD1 matching over 7 bases. V lost 5 bases, J lost 10 bases, and 8 bases stayed unmatched. This CDR3 has 14 amino acids. CDR1 and CDR2 (germline): MNHEY, SVGAGI.

V is TRBV4-1 and J is TRBJ1-1; D not certain. The germline V gene encodes CDR1 MGHRA and CDR2 YSYEKL. The CDR3 totals 15 residues. V was cut by 4 bases and J by 2 bases, with 14 bases left in between. Here the CDR3 reads CASSPQPQTNTEAFF. The CDR3 nucleotides read TGCGCCAGCAGCCCCCAACCGCAGACCAACACTGAAGCTTTCTTT.

The chain couples TRBV19 to TRBJ2-5, with unresolved D. This CDR3 is built from 15 residues. Germline V gives CDR1 LNHDA, CDR2 SQIVND (reference sequence). The V end lost 0 bases, the J end lost 4 bases, and 12 bases lay between the germline ends. In nucleotides, the CDR3 is TGTGCCAGTAGTATAGACCAACAATCCCCAGAGACCCAGTACTTC. It codes for CASSIDQQSPETQYF.

This chain connects TRBV5-1 to TRBJ1-3, with TRBD1 as a possible D gene (5 bases). Per germline, CDR1 SGHRS and CDR2 YFSETQ. The CDR3 extends over 16 amino acids. V was trimmed by 2 bases and J by 4 bases, leaving 16 bases between them. This CDR3 is CASSLGSAGTGNTIYF. In nucleotides, the CDR3 is TGCGCCAGCAGCTTAGGGTCGGCAGGGACGGGAAACACCATATATTTT.

The sample holds one count of this clone. The rearrangement links TRBV14 to TRBJ1-5, with a weak D call TRBD1 (5 bases). Trimming removed 2 bases at V and 6 bases at J, with 8 bases between. The CDR3 has 13 amino acids. Germline V gene lookup returns CDR1 SGHDN and CDR2 FVKESK. The CDR3 loop is CASSQNGAQPQHF. CDR3 DNA sequence: TGTGCCAGCAGCCAAAACGGGGCTCAGCCCCAGCATTTT. Filled out from reference TRBV14 and TRBJ1-5, the complete variable domain reads EAGVTQFPSHSVIEKGQTVTLRCDPISGHDNLYWYRRVMGKEIKFLLHFVKESKQDESGMPNNRFLAERTGGTYSTLKVQPAELEDSGVYFCASSQNGAQPQHFGDGTRLSIL.

V gene TRBV28 combines with J gene TRBJ2-7; 9 positions agree with TRBD1. Germline CDR1 reads MDHEN; CDR2 reads SYDVKM. The CDR3 runs to 15 residues. Losses at the gene ends were 7 bases for V and 1 base for J; bases not matched to a gene: 8. Here the CDR3 DNA reads TGTGCCAGCACCTTGGGACAGGGAGTATCCTACGAGCAGTACTTC. It yields the protein CASTLGQGVSYEQYF.

The CDR3 loop reads CASSQDGAISTEAFF. The CDR3 coding sequence is TGTGCCAGCAGCCAAGACGGGGCGATTTCGACTGAAGCTTTCTTT. The V call is TRBV4-2, the J call TRBJ1-1; D is perhaps TRBD1 (5 bases). The CDR3 covers 15 residues. Germline CDR1 LGHNA, CDR2 YNFKEQ. Trimming left V 0 bases short and J 5 bases short, with 13 bases between.

The chain recombines TRBV28 with TRBJ1-3; D is uncertain. Germline V gene data show CDR1 as MDHEN and CDR2 as SYDVKM. V was trimmed by 6 bases and J by 7 bases, leaving 13 bases between them. CDR3 length: 13 residues. The CDR3 DNA is TGTGCCAGCAGGTCCGACCCGGGGAACACCATATATTTT. It encodes CASRSDPGNTIYF.

The chain has TRBV4-1 and TRBJ2-5; 12 bases are shared with TRBD2. Trimming cost V 2 bases and J 2 bases; bases outside gene matches: 6. The CDR3 extends over 17 amino acids. Germline-derived CDR1 and CDR2 are MGHRA and YSYEKL. This chain's CDR3 is CASSQRTSGNKQETQYF. The DNA for the CDR3 is TGCGCCAGCAGCCAACGGACTAGCGGGAACAAACAAGAGACCCAGTACTTC.

This clone occurred a few times. The same CDR3 also results from other DNA sequences found in this sample. The J gene is TRBJ1-3, the V gene TRBV6-5; no reliable D call. The CDR3 contains 12 residues. Germline V gives CDR1 MNHEY, CDR2 SVGAGI. V lost 5 bases to trimming and J lost 3 bases, with 5 bases between them. The CDR3 here is CASSPDGNTIYF. The CDR3 DNA reads as TGTGCCAGCAGTCCAGATGGAAACACCATATATTTT.

The genes are TRBV27 and TRBJ1-5; tentative D call: TRBD1 (6 bases). This CDR3 is built from 15 residues. Trimming left V 5 bases short and J 0 bases short, with 11 bases between. Germline V CDR1 and CDR2: MNHEY, SMNVEV (reference sequence). The CDR3 loop reads CASSVDSHSNQPQHF. CDR3 in DNA: TGTGCCAGCAGTGTGGACAGTCATAGCAATCAGCCCCAGCATTTT.

In nucleotides, the CDR3 is TGTGCCAGCAGCCAACTGGGCTCTCTAAACACCATATATTTT. Translation: CASSQLGSLNTIYF. The V gene is TRBV7-6, the J gene TRBJ1-3; D is uncertain. CDR3 length equals 14 residues. V was trimmed by 5 bases and J by 6 bases, leaving 14 bases between them. Germline CDR1 SGHVS, CDR2 FNYEAQ.

The chain uses TRBV5-4 and TRBJ1-4, with a tentative D call TRBD1 (6 bases). The germline V gene has CDR1 SGHNT and CDR2 YYREEE (reference sequence). V shed 2 bases and J shed 8 bases, with 16 bases lying between them. The CDR3 has 15 residues. The CDR3 nucleotides are TGTGCCAGCAGCTTACAAGGGGGGAGTGACGAAAAACTGTTTTTT. Translated, it gives CASSLQGGSDEKLFF.

The chain couples TRBV7-3 to TRBJ2-3; 8 nucleotides agree with TRBD2. Germline loops: CDR1 SGHTA, CDR2 FQGTGA. This CDR3 is built from 15 residues. The V segment lost 2 bases and the J segment 5 bases; nucleotides outside the gene matches: 6. CDR3 region: CASSLGGGPLDTQYF. CDR3 in DNA: TGTGCCAGCAGCTTAGGCGGGGGGCCATTAGATACGCAGTATTTT.

In its sample, this clone was seen once. CDR3 coding DNA: TGTGCCAGCATTCCCTCTGAAGCTTTCTTT. It translates to CASIPSEAFF. The chain joins TRBV6-1 to TRBJ1-1, with D hard to call. CDR1 is MNHNS and CDR2 is SASEGT in the germline V gene. This CDR3 comprises 10 residues. V was clipped by 7 bases and J by 6 bases, with 6 bases between them.

V gene TRBV5-6 combines with J gene TRBJ2-3; the D is unclear. CDR1 and CDR2 from the germline V gene are SGHDT and YYEEEE. This CDR3 has 13 residues. V lost 4 bases and J lost 4, with 10 bases in between. CDR3 loop: CASSPENPDTQYF. The CDR3 coding sequence is TGTGCCAGCAGCCCCGAGAACCCAGATACGCAGTATTTT.

V is TRBV2 and J is TRBJ2-3, with D uncertain. The length of the CDR3 is 15 residues. V dropped 7 bases and J dropped 5 bases, with 19 bases sitting between them. Germline V gene lookup returns CDR1 SNHLY and CDR2 FYNNEI. CDR3 protein: CASMVGRNQVDTQYF. The DNA of the CDR3 is TGTGCCAGCATGGTAGGCAGAAACCAGGTAGATACGCAGTATTTT.

The chain links TRBV6-4 to TRBJ2-2; 7 bases fit TRBD2. J was trimmed by 2 bases and V by 6 bases; bases with no gene match: 12. Germline loops: CDR1 MRHNA, CDR2 SNTAGT. This CDR3 is built from 17 residues. CDR3 region: CASSALGGSTNTGELFF. The CDR3 DNA is TGTGCCAGCAGCGCTCTGGGAGGGTCTACAAACACCGGGGAGCTGTTTTTT.

This rearrangement joins TRBV6-5 to TRBJ2-7; D may be TRBD1 (5 bases). Looked up from germline, CDR1 is MNHEY and CDR2 is SVGAGI. The CDR3 runs 14 residues. V was trimmed by 4 bases and J by 3 bases, leaving 13 bases between them. In DNA form, the CDR3 reads TGTGCCAGCAGTTCGAGGCAGGGTCTCTACGAGCAGTACTTC. Its protein is CASSSRQGLYEQYF.

The rearrangement links TRBV28 to TRBJ2-5, with D unresolved. V gave up 8 bases and J gave up 3 bases, with 13 bases separating them. CDR3 length equals 13 residues. Per the germline V gene, CDR1 is MDHEN and CDR2 is SYDVKM. CDR3 DNA sequence: TGTGCCAGCTCCATGGGCATTGAAGAGACCCAGTACTTC. The encoded protein is CASSMGIEETQYF.

The V gene is TRBV7-2, the J gene TRBJ2-5; no clear D gene. The DNA matches TRBJ2-7 better at its end, which makes the J call doubtful. CDR3 length equals 14 residues. Germline V CDR1 and CDR2: SGHTA, FQGNSA. CDR3 sequence (DNA): TGTGCCAGCAGCTTAGCGTACTTCTCCTACGAGCAGTACTTC. Residues: CASSLAYFSYEQYF.

V gene TRBV4-1 combines with J gene TRBJ1-2, with D possibly being TRBD1 (6 bases). The CDR3 loop spans 15 amino acids. Trimming stripped 2 bases from V and 7 bases from J, with 17 bases between. Germline CDR1 and CDR2: MGHRA and YSYEKL. The CDR3 DNA reads TGCGCCAGCAGCCAAACAAAGGACAGCAACAGTGGCTACACCTTC. It translates to CASSQTKDSNSGYTF.

V usage is TRBV13 and J usage is TRBJ1-2, with a tentative D call TRBD1 (5 bases). V dropped 0 bases and J dropped 7 bases, with 12 bases sitting between them. The CDR3 runs to 14 residues. CDR1 is PRHDT, CDR2 FYEKMQ, per germline (reference sequence). The CDR3 loop is CASSLGAGLSGYTF. The CDR3, as DNA: TGTGCCAGCAGCTTAGGGGCAGGGCTCTCTGGCTACACCTTC.

The J gene is TRBJ1-5, the V gene TRBV7-9; no definite D call. Per the germline V gene, CDR1 is SEHNR and CDR2 is FQNEAQ (reference sequence). The V end lost 7 bases, the J end lost 3 bases, and 22 bases lay between the germline ends. This CDR3 contains 17 residues. CDR3 in amino acids: CASTPGSLGPFNQPQHF. For the CDR3, the DNA is TGTGCCAGCACCCCCGGGAGCCTGGGCCCCTTCAATCAGCCCCAGCATTTT.

This sequence joins TRBV5-8 and TRBJ2-7, with D unclear. Trimming stripped 1 base from V and 0 bases from J, with 8 bases between. Germline CDR1 reads SGHTS; CDR2 reads YDEGEE. The CDR3 is made up of 14 amino acids. In nucleotides, the CDR3 is TGTGCCAGCAGCTTGCTTCTCAGCTCCTACGAGCAGTACTTC. This codes for CASSLLLSSYEQYF.